The 18 T cell receptor beta chains below were found in one sample sequenced in a study of cytomegalovirus exposure and HLA in healthy donors. It was with 60 Vbeta and 13 Jbeta primers that the PCR ran. The repertoire was sequenced with immunoSEQ multiplex PCR; TCRdb's copy has only in-frame clones and lacks some. Of 90,000 to 100,000 clones in the sample, roughly 70% were seen once. Sequenced sample: PBMCs. The origin of the receptors is a male donor in good health and CMV-seronegative.

This chain connects TRBV9 to TRBJ2-1; possible D gene TRBD2, 5 bases. Germline loops: CDR1 SGDLS, CDR2 YYNGEE. The CDR3 has 15 amino acids. The V end lost 0 bases, the J end lost 2 bases, and 9 bases lay between the germline ends. Here the CDR3 reads CASSVDGITYNEQFF. CDR3 coding DNA: TGTGCCAGCAGCGTAGACGGGATTACCTACAATGAGCAGTTCTTC. The full variable domain, in which reference TRBV9 and TRBJ2-1 provide the parts outside the CDR3, is DSGVTQTPKHLITATGQRVTLRCSPRSGDLSVYWYQQSLDQGLQFLIQYYNGEERAKGNILERFSAQQFPDLHSELNLSSLELGDSALYFCASSVDGITYNEQFFGPGTRLTVL.

The J gene is TRBJ2-7, the V gene TRBV4-2, with 11 bases fitting TRBD2. From germline, CDR1 is LGHNA and CDR2 YNFKEQ. The J segment lost 7 bases and the V segment lost 1 base, leaving 15 bases of the junction unmatched. CDR3 length: 18 residues. The CDR3 nucleotides read TGTGCCAGCAGCCAAGGCGGGAAGAATAGCGGGAGGGGGAGGGAGCAGTACTTC. Translating gives CASSQGGKNSGRGREQYF.

The chain couples TRBV27 to TRBJ2-7, with 8 bases fitting TRBD2. The CDR3 consists of 14 residues. Looked up from germline, CDR1 is MNHEY and CDR2 is SMNVEV (reference sequence). The V segment lost 5 bases and the J segment 2 bases; nucleotides outside the gene matches: 5. The CDR3 region has the DNA TGTGCCAGCAGTAATAAAGCGGGAGCCTACGAGCAGTACTTC. Translation: CASSNKAGAYEQYF.

The V call is TRBV19, the J call TRBJ2-7; D is perhaps TRBD2 (5 bases). V lost 6 bases to trimming and J lost 6 bases, with 15 bases between them. This CDR3 region has 13 residues. CDR1 LNHDA and CDR2 SQIVND come from the germline V gene (reference sequence). The CDR3 spells CASSRRGPLEQYF. In DNA form, the CDR3 reads TGTGCCAGTAGCCGTCGGGGTCCGCTCGAGCAGTACTTC.

V is TRBV21-1 and J is TRBJ2-7; the table's D call TRBD1 went unverified against the DNA. TRBV21-1 is described as a pseudogene. The CDR3 length is 14 residues. CDR3 nucleotides: TGTGCCAGCACCCCGGGACAGGGAAATTCCGAGCAGTACTTC. As protein: CASTPGQGNSEQYF.

The CDR3 reads CASSSGTSGNGEQYV. In nucleotides, the CDR3 is TGTGCCAGCAGTTCCGGGACTAGCGGGAACGGCGAGCAGTACGTC. V is TRBV27 and J is TRBJ2-7; 13 positions match TRBD2. Germline loops: CDR1 MNHEY, CDR2 SMNVEV (reference sequence). V shed 4 bases and J 6 bases; nucleotides not matched to a gene: 6. This CDR3 has 15 residues.

This clone occurred once. The CDR3 region is CASSPPTAPNTGELFF. DNA of the CDR3: TGTGCCAGCTCACCACCCACAGCTCCGAACACCGGGGAGCTGTTTTTT. The chain links TRBV18 to TRBJ2-2; D not resolved. The CDR3 sequence is 16 residues long. Germline V gene data show CDR1 as KGHSH and CDR2 as LQKENI. V lost 0 bases and J 0 bases, leaving 8 bases between the germline ends. Together with reference TRBV18 and TRBJ2-2, the CDR3 gives the full variable domain: NAGVMQNPRHLVRRRGQEARLRCSPMKGHSHVYWYRQLPEEGLKFMVYLQKENIIDESGMPKERFSAEFPKEGPSILRIQQVVRGDSAAYFCASSPPTAPNTGELFFGEGSRLTVL.

The V call is TRBV29-1, the J call TRBJ2-1; the match to TRBD1 covers 8 bases. Trimming at V came to 6 bases and at J to 7 bases, leaving 11 bases not matched to a gene. Germline-derived CDR1 and CDR2 are SQVTM and ANQGSEA. The CDR3 has 14 residues. The CDR3 DNA reads TGCAGCGTCGAACCCTGGACAGGGATGAATGAGCAGTTCTTC. It translates to CSVEPWTGMNEQFF.

CDR3 nucleotides: TGTGCCAGCAGCCCCGACAGGGTGAATACCGGGGAGCTGTTTTTT. Its protein is CASSPDRVNTGELFF. The rearrangement joins TRBV7-2 to TRBJ2-2; TRBD1 matches 7 bases. The V segment lost 5 bases and the J segment 5 bases; nucleotides outside the gene matches: 8. The CDR3 spans 15 residues. CDR1 is SGHTA, CDR2 FQGNSA, per germline.

This clone was observed a single time. The V and J genes are TRBV30 and TRBJ2-7, with 8 positions matching TRBD2. V gave up 2 bases and J gave up 2 bases; unmatched junction bases: 5. The germline gives CDR1 GTSNPN, CDR2 SVGIG (reference sequence). The CDR3 runs 14 residues. CDR3 residues: CAWSPGLAPYEQYF. The DNA of the CDR3 is TGTGCCTGGAGTCCTGGACTAGCCCCCTACGAGCAGTACTTC.

This chain joins TRBV19 and TRBJ2-7; 7 positions match TRBD1. Germline loops: CDR1 LNHDA, CDR2 SQIVND (reference sequence). The CDR3 loop spans 13 amino acids. J was trimmed by 3 bases and V by 10 bases; bases with no gene match: 9. The CDR3 protein is CATAYGTDYEQYF. For the CDR3, the DNA is TGTGCCACCGCTTACGGGACAGACTACGAGCAGTACTTC.

The CDR3: CAISESWEIGDTEAFF. CDR3 DNA sequence: TGTGCCATCAGTGAGTCCTGGGAGATAGGTGACACTGAAGCTTTCTTT. The chain combines TRBV10-3 with TRBJ1-1; D is unclear. This CDR3 contains 16 residues. V lost 0 bases and J 3 bases, leaving 14 bases between the germline ends. Germline assignment: CDR1 ENHRY and CDR2 SYGVKD.

This clone came up once. CDR3 sequence reads: CASSLNPGAYEQFF. The CDR3 coding sequence is TGTGCCAGCAGTTTAAATCCGGGAGCATACGAGCAGTTCTTC. The V gene is TRBV27, the J gene TRBJ2-1; D is possibly TRBD2 (6 bases). V was pared by 2 bases and J by 10 bases, with 15 bases between. This CDR3 is built from 14 residues. Germline V CDR1 and CDR2: MNHEY, SMNVEV (reference sequence).

This clone has more than one count but fewer than ten. The chain is built from TRBV6-5 and TRBJ2-1; 11 bases line up with TRBD2. J was trimmed by 1 base and V by 4 bases; bases with no gene match: 3. CDR3 length: 16 residues. Germline CDR1 MNHEY, CDR2 SVGAGI. DNA for the CDR3: TGTGCCAGCAGTTTGACTAGCGGGATTTCCTACAATGAGCAGTTCTTC. Protein sequence: CASSLTSGISYNEQFF.

The genes are TRBV9 and TRBJ2-7; maybe TRBD2 (7 bases). The CDR3 loop spans 14 amino acids. Looked up from germline, CDR1 is SGDLS and CDR2 is YYNGEE. V gave up 3 bases and J gave up 3 bases, with 13 bases separating them. CDR3 sequence (DNA): TGTGCCAGCAGCGCGCAGAGGGGGGGCTACGAGCAGTACTTC. It translates to CASSAQRGGYEQYF.

This clone is labeled medium-sized (0.01 to 0.1%). The chain employs TRBV2 and TRBJ2-7; 8 bases agree with TRBD1. The CDR3 is made up of 16 amino acids. V shed 5 bases, J shed 0 bases, and the junction held 9 bases outside the gene matches. The germline gives CDR1 SNHLY, CDR2 FYNNEI. CDR3 in DNA: TGTGCCAGCAGTAGGCAGGGGGCCAGTAGCTCCTACGAGCAGTACTTC. Translation gives CASSRQGASSSYEQYF.

J is TRBJ1-2 and V is TRBV27; TRBD1 aligns across 11 bases. The germline V gene encodes CDR1 MNHEY and CDR2 SMNVEV (reference sequence). V dropped 8 bases and J dropped 8; count of bases not matched to a gene: 16. CDR3 size: 16 residues. The CDR3 protein is CASSSGQGVRVFGYTF. CDR3 DNA: TGTGCCAGCTCCTCGGGACAGGGGGTTCGTGTATTCGGCTACACCTTC.

The chain has TRBV5-1 and TRBJ2-4; TRBD1 is a possible D gene (5 bases). CDR1 and CDR2 from the germline V gene are SGHRS and YFSETQ. Deletions cut 1 base from V and 5 bases from J, with 13 bases between. This CDR3 comprises 15 residues. CDR3 DNA: TGCGCCAGCAGCTTGCGGCAGGGAAGTGAAAACATTCAGTACTTC. Amino acid sequence: CASSLRQGSENIQYF.